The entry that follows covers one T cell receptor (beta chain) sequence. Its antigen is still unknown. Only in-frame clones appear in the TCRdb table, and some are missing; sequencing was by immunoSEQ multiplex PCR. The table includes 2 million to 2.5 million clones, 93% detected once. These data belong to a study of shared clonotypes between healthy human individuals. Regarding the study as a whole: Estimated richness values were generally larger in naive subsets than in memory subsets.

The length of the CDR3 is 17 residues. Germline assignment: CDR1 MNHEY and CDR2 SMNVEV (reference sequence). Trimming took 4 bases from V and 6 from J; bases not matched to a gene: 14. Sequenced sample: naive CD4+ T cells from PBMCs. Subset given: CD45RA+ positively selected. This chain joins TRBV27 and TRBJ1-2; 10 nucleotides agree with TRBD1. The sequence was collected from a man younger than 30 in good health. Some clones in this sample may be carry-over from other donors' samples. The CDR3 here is CASSSGANRDRGDGYTF. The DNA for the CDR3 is TGTGCCAGCAGTTCGGGAGCGAACCGGGACAGGGGTGATGGCTACACCTTC.